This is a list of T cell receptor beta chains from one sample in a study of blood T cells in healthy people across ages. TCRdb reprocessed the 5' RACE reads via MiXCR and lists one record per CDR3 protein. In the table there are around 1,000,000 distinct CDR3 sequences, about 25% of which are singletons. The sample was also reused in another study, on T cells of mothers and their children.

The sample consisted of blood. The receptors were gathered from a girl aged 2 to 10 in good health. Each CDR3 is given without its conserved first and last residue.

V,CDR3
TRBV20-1,SAPSWETGAVEKLF
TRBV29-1,SVEGTGHAF
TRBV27,ASISRTMA
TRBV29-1,SVEESGVYNEQF
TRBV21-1,ASKPSGRTKETQY
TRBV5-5,ASSLSVVRASYEQY
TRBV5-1,ASSAGRTSYGYT
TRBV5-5,ASSGLGQGITGELF
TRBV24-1,ATSGRGLAGYNEQF
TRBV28,ASTDTAYQPQH
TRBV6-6,ASSYGSGTGTYEQY
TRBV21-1,ASSRARDNEQF
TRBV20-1,SARVRGSTDTQY
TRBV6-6,ASRTDFLETQY
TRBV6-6,ASSLGGRLETQY
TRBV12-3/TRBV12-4,ASSFVQGAATEAS
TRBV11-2,ASSQTSGSWGETQY
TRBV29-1,SVDTGRATEAF
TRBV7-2,ASSPGAGLLYEQY
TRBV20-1,SARFLGREYNEQF
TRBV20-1,SARDRENTDTQY
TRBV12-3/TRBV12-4,ASSNNEQF
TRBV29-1,SVVSWGGEQY
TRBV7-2,ASSLYGWNQPQH
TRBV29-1,SGSEPTGVYYGEQF
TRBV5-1,ASSSFGDGANVLT
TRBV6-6,ASSYPGQGFNEQF
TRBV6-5,ASRGQGITYEQY
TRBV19,ASTQDEKLF
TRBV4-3,ASSRDKSYNEQF
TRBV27,ASSLSGDGVLRQY
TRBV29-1,SAEVGLGYEQY
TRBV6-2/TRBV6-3,ASSDTPGGPRGAEAF